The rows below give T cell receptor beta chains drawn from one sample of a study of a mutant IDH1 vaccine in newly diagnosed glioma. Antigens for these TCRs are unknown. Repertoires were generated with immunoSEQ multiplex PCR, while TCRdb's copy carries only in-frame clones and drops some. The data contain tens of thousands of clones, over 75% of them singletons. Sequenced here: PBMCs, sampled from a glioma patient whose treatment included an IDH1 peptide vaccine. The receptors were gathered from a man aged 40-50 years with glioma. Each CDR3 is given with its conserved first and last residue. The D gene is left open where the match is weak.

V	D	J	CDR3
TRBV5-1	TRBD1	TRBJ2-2	CASSLRDRVPGELFF
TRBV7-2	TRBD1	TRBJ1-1	CASSFTTYRGQRAFF
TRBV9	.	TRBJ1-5	CASSATGLSNQPQHF
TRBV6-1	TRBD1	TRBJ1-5	CASSFTGVGSAQHF
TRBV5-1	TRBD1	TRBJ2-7	CASSLGDRTYEQYF
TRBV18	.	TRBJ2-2	CASSFDRNTGELFF
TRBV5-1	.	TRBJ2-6	CASSLPGAGANVLTF
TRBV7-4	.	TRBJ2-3	CASSSSNRTDTQYF
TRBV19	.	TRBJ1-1	CASSLEGLNTEAFF
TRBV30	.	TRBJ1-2	CAWSPGGYTISNYGYTF
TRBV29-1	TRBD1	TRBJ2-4	CSVIPGQGLGKNIQYF
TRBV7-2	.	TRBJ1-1	CASSPPARGLGTEAFF